The rows below give T cell receptor beta chains drawn from one sample of a study of blood T cell repertoires in COVID-19. Using immunoSEQ multiplex PCR, the repertoire was profiled, and TCRdb retains in-frame clones only, with some absent. Among approximately 350,000 clones listed, over 80% were seen once. The sequenced sample consisted of peripheral blood. These receptors all stem from a woman between 45 and 60 years old with COVID-19, enrolled during active disease. Both conserved end residues are part of each CDR3. D genes are given only for firm matches. The size of a clone is reported for some rows only, either as once, few or many, or as a class for expanded clones.

TRBV24-1	13	NA	TRBJ1-4	once	CATSVGPDEKLFF	TGTGCCACCAGTGTGGGGCCGGATGAAAAACTGTTTTTT
TRBV11-2	17	NA	TRBJ2-2	NA	CASSLDLIRGETGELFF	TGTGCCAGCAGCTTAGATTTGATCAGGGGCGAGACCGGGGAGCTGTTTTTT
TRBV11-3	19	TRBD1	TRBJ1-5	NA	CASSVAGTGNHYSNQPQHF	TGTGCCAGCAGCGTAGCCGGGACAGGGAACCATTATAGCAATCAGCCCCAGCATTTT
TRBV30	11	NA	TRBJ2-2	few	CAWSPYGELFF	TGTGCCTGGAGTCCGTACGGGGAGCTGTTTTTT
TRBV6-4	16	NA	TRBJ2-1	NA	CASSDSSVHLYNEQFF	TGTGCCAGCAGTGACTCGTCCGTTCACCTATACAATGAGCAGTTCTTC
TRBV19	15	TRBD2	TRBJ2-1	NA	CASSGPGLAGNEQFF	TGTGCCAGTAGTGGACCGGGACTAGCGGGTAATGAGCAGTTCTTC
TRBV7-9	13	NA	TRBJ1-2	NA	CASSSGWLEGYTF	TGTGCCAGCAGCTCAGGGTGGTTGGAAGGCTACACCTTC
TRBV5-8	14	NA	TRBJ2-1	NA	CASSLRQVYNEQFF	TGTGCCAGCAGCTTAAGACAGGTGTACAATGAGCAGTTCTTC
TRBV4-2	17	NA	TRBJ2-3	NA	CASSQDFWAGSTDTQYF	TGTGCCAGCAGCCAAGATTTTTGGGCTGGCAGCACAGATACGCAGTATTTT
TRBV5-1	15	TRBD1	TRBJ2-1	NA	CASSPGQGVYNEQFF	TGCGCCAGCAGCCCCGGACAGGGAGTCTACAATGAGCAGTTCTTC
TRBV4-1	15	NA	TRBJ2-7	NA	CASSQGAGYTYEQYF	TGCGCCAGCAGCCAAGGGGCGGGATATACCTACGAGCAGTACTTC
TRBV12-3/TRBV12-4	11	TRBD1	TRBJ1-2	NA	CASSGRGGYTF	TGTGCCAGCAGTGGCAGGGGGGGCTACACCTTC
TRBV18	15	NA	TRBJ2-5	NA	CASSHYFGLEETQYF	TGTGCCAGCTCACATTACTTCGGACTCGAAGAGACCCAGTACTTC
TRBV3-1/TRBV3-2	16	NA	TRBJ1-6	NA	CASSQRGGAGYRPLHF	TGTGCCAGCAGCCAACGGGGGGGGGCCGGATATAGACCCCTCCACTTT
TRBV2	12	NA	TRBJ2-7	NA	CASSPGHYEQYF	TGTGCCAGCAGCCCCGGACACTACGAGCAGTACTTC
TRBV18	16	TRBD1	TRBJ1-5	NA	CASSPGTGISNQPQHF	TGTGCCAGCTCACCAGGGACAGGGATTAGCAATCAGCCCCAGCATTTT
TRBV19	15	NA	TRBJ2-3	NA	CASSRRGSEADTQYF	TGTGCCAGTAGTAGACGGGGGTCAGAGGCAGATACGCAGTATTTT
TRBV19	12	NA	TRBJ2-1	NA	CASSLYSNEQFF	TGTGCCAGTAGTCTATATAGTAATGAGCAGTTCTTC
TRBV5-8	13	NA	TRBJ2-1	NA	CASSSHSYNEQFF	TGTGCCAGCAGCTCACACAGCTACAATGAGCAGTTCTTC
TRBV19	14	TRBD2	TRBJ2-7	NA	CASTSGRGAHEQYF	TGTGCCAGTACTAGCGGGAGGGGGGCCCACGAGCAGTACTTC
TRBV7-2	16	TRBD2	TRBJ2-7	NA	CASSSPGLAFVYEQYF	TGTGCCAGCAGCTCCCCCGGACTAGCGTTTGTCTACGAGCAGTACTTC
TRBV27	16	NA	TRBJ2-2	few	CASSLDKPRDTGELFF	TGTGCCAGCAGCCTAGACAAGCCGCGGGACACCGGGGAGCTGTTTTTT
TRBV5-5	13	NA	TRBJ1-1	NA	CASRVGVNTEAFF	TGTGCCAGCAGGGTCGGGGTGAACACTGAAGCTTTCTTT
TRBV7-2	13	NA	TRBJ1-2	NA	CASSLLQYYGYTF	TGTGCCAGCAGCTTATTACAGTACTATGGCTACACCTTC
TRBV2	12	NA	TRBJ2-5	NA	CASRGGSGTQYF	TGTGCCAGCAGAGGTGGGAGTGGGACCCAGTACTTC
TRBV19	16	TRBD1	TRBJ1-1	NA	CASRDRGRLINTEAFF	TGTGCCAGTAGGGACAGGGGGCGTCTAATAAACACTGAAGCTTTCTTT
TRBV7-9	14	NA	TRBJ1-2	NA	CASSLVEGSYGYTF	TGTGCCAGCAGCTTAGTGGAGGGGAGCTATGGCTACACCTTC
TRBV4-3	15	NA	TRBJ2-3	NA	CASSQGLPRGDTQYF	TGCGCCAGCAGCCAGGGACTCCCAAGGGGAGATACGCAGTATTTT
TRBV27	15	NA	TRBJ2-1	NA	CASSPRLVGYNEQFF	TGTGCCAGCAGTCCGAGACTAGTGGGTTACAATGAGCAGTTCTTC
TRBV5-6	15	TRBD1	TRBJ2-1	NA	CASSRYGQVYNEQFF	TGTGCCAGCAGCCGGTATGGACAGGTCTACAATGAGCAGTTCTTC
TRBV9	14	NA	TRBJ1-1	NA	CASSPIQGSKVAFF	TGTGCCAGCAGCCCCATACAGGGAAGCAAAGTCGCTTTCTTT
TRBV6-2/TRBV6-3	14	NA	TRBJ1-4	once	CASSYTQGYEKLFF	TGTGCCAGCAGTTACACCCAGGGATACGAAAAACTGTTTTTT
TRBV4-1	13	NA	TRBJ1-1	NA	CASSSTMNTEAFF	TGCGCCAGCAGCTCTACTATGAACACTGAAGCTTTCTTT
TRBV30	13	TRBD1	TRBJ2-5	NA	CAWATGIQETQYF	TGTGCCTGGGCGACAGGGATCCAAGAGACCCAGTACTTC
TRBV19	15	NA	TRBJ1-1	NA	CASIREAGMNTEAFF	TGTGCCAGTATTCGGGAGGCAGGAATGAACACTGAAGCTTTCTTT
TRBV20-1	15	TRBD2	TRBJ2-5	NA	CSASPSGSIRETQYF	TGCAGTGCTAGTCCCAGCGGGAGCATTAGGGAGACCCAGTACTTC
TRBV7-2	12	NA	TRBJ1-6	NA	CASRDRSSPLHF	TGTGCCAGCAGGGATAGGAGTTCACCCCTCCACTTT
TRBV11-3	20	TRBD1	TRBJ2-1	once	CASSLPINLRTGGERNEQFF	TGTGCCAGCAGCTTACCCATTAACTTAAGGACAGGGGGCGAACGTAATGAGCAGTTCTTC
TRBV6-2/TRBV6-3	16	TRBD2	TRBJ2-2	NA	CASSSWTSGTTGELFF	TGTGCCAGCAGTTCATGGACTAGCGGGACCACCGGGGAGCTGTTTTTT
TRBV3-1/TRBV3-2	14	TRBD2	TRBJ2-7	NA	CASSQAGGNYEQYF	TGTGCCAGCAGCCAAGCGGGGGGAAACTACGAGCAGTACTTC
TRBV30	14	NA	TRBJ1-2	NA	CAWGPGMGAYGYTF	TGTGCCTGGGGACCAGGGATGGGTGCCTATGGCTACACCTTC
TRBV19	15	TRBD1	TRBJ2-7	NA	CASRDPGQGIDEQYF	TGTGCCAGTAGAGACCCGGGACAGGGCATCGACGAGCAGTACTTC